Listed here are 27 T cell receptor beta chains from one sample, sequenced in a study of blood T cell repertoires in COVID-19. TCRdb's copy holds only in-frame clones and misses some; the assay was immunoSEQ multiplex PCR. The data hold about 350,000 clones, with 87% observed a single time. The specimen sequenced was PBMCs or T cells enriched from blood (not recorded which). All receptors derive from a woman aged 30 to 39 who had recovered from COVID-19.

J is TRBJ2-1 and V is TRBV5-1; TRBD1 matches 7 bases. Germline loops: CDR1 SGHRS, CDR2 YFSETQ. This CDR3 spans 15 amino acids. V lost 1 base, J lost 4 bases, and 5 bases stayed unmatched. CDR3 loop: CASSLPDRTYNEQFF. CDR3 nucleotides: TGCGCCAGCAGCTTGCCGGACAGGACTTACAATGAGCAGTTCTTC.

The J gene is TRBJ2-7, the V gene TRBV7-9, with a possible D match to TRBD1 (6 bases). The germline gives CDR1 SEHNR, CDR2 FQNEAQ (reference sequence). The CDR3 extends over 12 amino acids. V was shortened by 4 bases and J by 9 bases, with 13 bases between the two germline ends. The CDR3 reads CASSSQGAGQYF. The DNA of the CDR3 is TGTGCCAGCAGCTCACAGGGAGCCGGGCAGTACTTC.

The genes are TRBV20-1 and TRBJ1-2; D remains ambiguous. The CDR3 is made up of 11 amino acids. Trimming removed 6 bases at V and 6 bases at J, with 11 bases between. Germline CDR1 reads DFQATT; CDR2 reads SNEGSKA (reference sequence). CDR3 bases: TGCAGTGCGTTATATAATAATGGCTACACCTTC. As protein: CSALYNNGYTF.

V usage is TRBV5-1 and J usage is TRBJ1-1; tentatively, D is TRBD1 (6 bases). Germline-derived CDR1 and CDR2 are SGHRS and YFSETQ. The V end lost 0 bases, the J end lost 0 bases, and 18 bases lay between the germline ends. This CDR3 is built from 18 residues. The CDR3 DNA follows: TGCGCCAGCAGCTTGGGGGGGCGACGGAAATACATGAACACTGAAGCTTTCTTT. This encodes CASSLGGRRKYMNTEAFF.

The CDR3 DNA sequence: TGTGCCAGCAGTACAGGGCAATCGGACGAGCAGTACTTC. Translating it yields CASSTGQSDEQYF. The rearrangement joins TRBV28 to TRBJ2-7; possible D gene TRBD1, 6 bases. Looked up from germline, CDR1 is MDHEN and CDR2 is SYDVKM. The CDR3 is made up of 13 amino acids. Trimming took 5 bases from V and 5 from J, leaving 13 bases between them.

This clone showed up just once. The chain joins TRBV28 to TRBJ1-2; D uncertain. This CDR3 comprises 13 residues. Trimming pared 3 bases from V and 4 bases from J, leaving 9 bases between. CDR1 MDHEN and CDR2 SYDVKM come from the germline V gene. In DNA form, the CDR3 reads TGTGCCAGCAGTTTGTCGTCAGGCTATGGCTACACCTTC. This codes for CASSLSSGYGYTF.

This rearrangement joins TRBV7-9 to TRBJ1-4; D is ambiguous. Trimming removed 5 bases at V and 8 bases at J, with 9 bases between. CDR3 size: 12 residues. Looked up from germline, CDR1 is SEHNR and CDR2 is FQNEAQ (reference sequence). The CDR3 DNA reads as TGTGCCAGCAGCCCCGAGGGCGAAAAACTGTTTTTT. Protein sequence: CASSPEGEKLFF. Filled out from reference TRBV7-9 and TRBJ1-4, the complete variable domain reads DTGVSQNPRHKITKRGQNVTFRCDPISEHNRLYWYRQTLGQGPEFLTYFQNEAQLEKSRLLSDRFSAERPKGSFSTLEIQRTEQGDSAMYLCASSPEGEKLFFGSGTQLSVL.

CDR3 sequence: CASSLIQGAQPQHF. In DNA form, the CDR3 reads TGTGCCAGCAGTTTAATTCAGGGCGCTCAGCCCCAGCATTTT. This sequence joins TRBV27 and TRBJ1-5; D perhaps matches TRBD1 (5 bases). CDR3 size: 14 residues. CDR1 and CDR2 from the germline V gene are MNHEY and SMNVEV (reference sequence). V was cut by 2 bases and J by 6 bases, with 11 bases left in between.

This chain joins TRBV4-1 and TRBJ1-3; D might be TRBD1 (5 bases). CDR1 and CDR2 (germline): MGHRA, YSYEKL. The CDR3 has 17 amino acids. The V end was cut by 1 base, the J end by 0 bases, with 13 bases between. The CDR3 DNA follows: TGCGCCAGCAGCCAAGGGCTGACAGTGAACTCTGGAAACACCATATATTTT. Translating gives CASSQGLTVNSGNTIYF.

This clone was picked up one time. The chain recombines TRBV6-5 with TRBJ1-3; D not certain. Germline CDR1 reads MNHEY; CDR2 reads SVGAGI. Trimming shortened V by 6 bases and J by 4 bases, and 13 bases separated the two germline ends. CDR3 length equals 14 residues. The CDR3 nucleotides are TGTGCCAGCAGCAAGACATACTCCGGAAACACCATATATTTT. Amino acid sequence: CASSKTYSGNTIYF.

The chain recombines TRBV28 with TRBJ1-4, with 10 positions matching TRBD1. This CDR3 contains 16 residues. Trimming at V came to 2 bases and at J to 8 bases, leaving 8 bases not matched to a gene. From germline, CDR1 is MDHEN and CDR2 SYDVKM. CDR3 in amino acids: CASSLLPGTGEEKLFF. The CDR3 nucleotides read TGTGCCAGCAGTTTACTACCCGGGACAGGGGAGGAAAAACTGTTTTTT.

This chain connects TRBV3-1 (or the pseudogene TRBV3-2) to TRBJ2-2; D uncertain. Germline assignment: CDR1 LGHDT and CDR2 YNNKEL (reference sequence). V lost 0 bases and J lost 3, with 11 bases in between. This CDR3 is 16 amino acids long. This chain's CDR3 is CASSQESGRYTGELFF. CDR3 nucleotides: TGTGCCAGCAGCCAAGAGTCAGGTCGTTACACCGGGGAGCTGTTTTTT.

The chain employs TRBV7-9 and TRBJ1-1, with a tentative D call TRBD1 (5 bases). Per germline, CDR1 SEHNR and CDR2 FQNEAQ (reference sequence). The V and J ends lost 1 base and 4 bases respectively, with 16 bases between them. The CDR3 runs 16 residues. CDR3 in amino acids: CASSLVSGGLGTEAFF. The CDR3 DNA reads TGTGCCAGCAGCTTAGTTAGCGGGGGATTGGGCACTGAAGCTTTCTTT.

V gene TRBV3-1 (or the pseudogene TRBV3-2) combines with J gene TRBJ1-2; D not resolved. The CDR3 consists of 15 residues. Trimming took 2 bases from V and 2 from J, leaving 12 bases between them. Germline values: CDR1 LGHDT, CDR2 YNNKEL (reference sequence). CDR3 nucleotides: TGTGCCAGCAGCCAATCAGTAGCAGCCAACTATGGCTACACCTTC. It codes for CASSQSVAANYGYTF.

About this clone itself: At the DNA level, this CDR3 is encoded by other sequences in the same sample as well. The genes are TRBV28 and TRBJ1-4, with TRBD1 matching 12 bases. The V gene end was trimmed by 4 bases and the J gene end by 8 bases; junction bases not matched to a gene: 2. The CDR3 sequence is 14 residues long. CDR1 MDHEN and CDR2 SYDVKM come from the germline V gene. CDR3 loop: CASSSGTGGEKLFF. In DNA form, the CDR3 reads TGTGCCAGCAGTTCCGGGACAGGGGGCGAAAAACTGTTTTTT.

The V gene is TRBV30, the J gene TRBJ1-2; weak D call: TRBD1 (6 bases). The CDR3 runs 13 residues. V lost 1 base to trimming and J lost 2 bases, with 8 bases between them. CDR1 GTSNPN and CDR2 SVGIG come from the germline V gene (reference sequence). This chain's CDR3 is CAWSAGQNYGYTF. In DNA form, the CDR3 reads TGTGCCTGGAGTGCCGGACAGAACTATGGCTACACCTTC.

This clone was counted a few times. This sequence joins TRBV7-9 and TRBJ1-3; D is uncertain. This CDR3 region has 13 residues. V lost 5 bases to trimming and J lost 0 bases, with 5 bases between them. The V gene's germline CDR1 is SEHNR and CDR2 FQNEAQ (reference sequence). CDR3 DNA: TGTGCCAGCAGCACAAACTCTGGAAACACCATATATTTT. Amino acid sequence: CASSTNSGNTIYF.

The chain links TRBV13 to TRBJ2-7, with a possible D match to TRBD1 (6 bases). Germline V CDR1 and CDR2: PRHDT, FYEKMQ (reference sequence). This CDR3 is built from 12 residues. V shed 5 bases and J shed 6 bases, with 11 bases lying between them. The CDR3 loop reads CASSVRTAEQYF. Here the CDR3 DNA reads TGTGCCAGCAGCGTACGGACAGCCGAGCAGTACTTC. Full variable domain (outside the CDR3, taken from reference TRBV13 and TRBJ2-7): AAGVIQSPRHLIKEKRETATLKCYPIPRHDTVYWYQQGPGQDPQFLISFYEKMQSDKGSIPDRFSAQQFSDYHSELNMSSLELGDSALYFCASSVRTAEQYFGPGTRLTVT.

V usage is TRBV2 and J usage is TRBJ1-5; D remains unclear. Trimming stripped 7 bases from V and 5 bases from J, with 12 bases between. CDR3 length: 13 residues. The V gene's germline CDR1 is SNHLY and CDR2 FYNNEI. Here the CDR3 reads CASKPGIYQPQHF. In nucleotides, the CDR3 is TGTGCCAGCAAGCCGGGGATATATCAGCCCCAGCATTTT.

The chain recombines TRBV28 with TRBJ1-4; TRBD1 is a possible D gene (6 bases). Per the germline V gene, CDR1 is MDHEN and CDR2 is SYDVKM. The CDR3 is 15 residues long. The V and J ends lost 5 bases and 4 bases respectively, with 14 bases between them. The CDR3 DNA reads TGTGCCAGCAGTCGCCACAGGGCGTTTAATGAAAAACTGTTTTTT. It encodes CASSRHRAFNEKLFF.

The CDR3 sequence: CASGGRANTEAFF. The CDR3 coding sequence is TGTGCCAGCGGAGGACGGGCGAACACTGAAGCTTTCTTT. This rearrangement joins TRBV3-1 (or the pseudogene TRBV3-2) to TRBJ1-1, with D unclear. Germline values: CDR1 LGHDT, CDR2 YNNKEL (reference sequence). The V end lost 8 bases, the J end lost 1 base, and 11 bases lay between the germline ends. This CDR3 contains 13 residues.

This clone was recorded once. The chain carries TRBV28 and TRBJ2-7, with D tentatively TRBD1 (6 bases). Germline V gene lookup returns CDR1 MDHEN and CDR2 SYDVKM. The CDR3 is 15 amino acids. V lost 1 base, J lost 2 bases, and 12 bases lay in between. CDR3 residues: CASSLSEQGPYEQYF. Here the CDR3 DNA reads TGTGCCAGCAGTTTATCGGAACAGGGTCCCTACGAGCAGTACTTC.

The chain is built from TRBV7-6 and TRBJ1-6; 8 bases line up with TRBD1. Per the germline V gene, CDR1 is SGHVS and CDR2 is FNYEAQ. J was trimmed by 9 bases and V by 5 bases; bases with no gene match: 9. The CDR3 contains 15 residues. In nucleotides, the CDR3 is TGTGCCAGCAGCCAAGACAGGGGCTTTGGTTCACCCCTCCACTTT. It yields the protein CASSQDRGFGSPLHF.

There are a few counts of this clone. The gene calls are TRBV11-2 and TRBJ2-7; the D is unclear. V lost 0 bases and J lost 0, with 9 bases in between. The CDR3 contains 15 residues. Germline V gene lookup returns CDR1 SGHAT and CDR2 FQNNGV. The CDR3 loop is CASSLEAQPSYEQYF. The CDR3 coding sequence is TGTGCCAGCAGCTTAGAGGCCCAACCCTCCTACGAGCAGTACTTC.

This chain connects TRBV11-3 to TRBJ2-3; 9 bases align to TRBD2. V trimming: 1 base; J trimming: 7 bases; junction bases outside the gene matches: 6. Germline V gives CDR1 SGHNT, CDR2 YENEEA. The CDR3 length is 15 residues. The DNA of the CDR3 is TGTGCCAGCAGCTTAGGCGGGGGGGCCCATAATACGCAGTATTTT. Protein: CASSLGGGAHNTQYF.

The chain carries TRBV9 and TRBJ1-5; 10 nucleotides agree with TRBD1. V dropped 4 bases and J dropped 3; count of bases not matched to a gene: 7. The CDR3 runs 16 residues. Germline V gives CDR1 SGDLS, CDR2 YYNGEE. CDR3 nucleotides: TGTGCCAGCAGCCCAGGGGGACAGGGGTCCAATCAGCCCCAGCATTTT. Amino acid sequence: CASSPGGQGSNQPQHF.

The chain joins TRBV30 to TRBJ1-6, with 7 bases matching TRBD1. Germline V gene sequence: CDR1 GTSNPN, CDR2 SVGIG (reference sequence). There are 14 residues in the CDR3. Trimming took 0 bases from V and 10 from J; bases not matched to a gene: 6. CDR3 sequence: CAWSVGQGGSPLHF. The DNA of the CDR3 is TGTGCCTGGAGTGTAGGGCAGGGGGGCTCACCCCTCCACTTT.